These T cell receptor beta chains were read from a single sample in a study of CXCR3-negative and CXCR3-positive naive CD8 T cells. For each CDR3 protein, TCRdb gives one entry from its re-call of the 5' RACE reads, without DNA. This sample lists some 140,000 distinct CDR3 sequences; its ten largest clones have around 0.44%. The sequenced sample was naive CXCR3+ CD8+ T cells from blood. These receptors were obtained from a human donor in good health. Some clones in this sample may be carry-over from other donors' samples. Each CDR3 is given with its conserved first and last residue.

cdr3_aa cdr3_length j_call v_call
CASRTYRRTPEAFF 14 TRBJ1-1 TRBV6-5
CASSVTAGHGNNEQFF 16 TRBJ2-1 TRBV6-4
CASRDGGGTEAFF 13 TRBJ1-1 TRBV19
CASSPSTGHTDTQYF 15 TRBJ2-3 TRBV28
CASSVSQGTGELFF 14 TRBJ2-2 TRBV9
CASSPLRGTEHTGELFF 17 TRBJ2-2 TRBV27
CAWSDGNGGLETQYF 15 TRBJ2-5 TRBV30
CASSLSAGTYNEQFF 15 TRBJ2-1 TRBV13
CATGTGDYEQYF 12 TRBJ2-7 TRBV15
CASSDGLAGPYEQYF 15 TRBJ2-7 TRBV19
CASSLAWGPRLQYF 14 TRBJ2-7 TRBV7-9
CASSLGLAGKEEQFF 15 TRBJ2-1 TRBV5-1
CASSPLTSSNQPQHF 15 TRBJ1-5 TRBV19
CASSLGHTYEQYF 13 TRBJ2-7 TRBV7-9
CASSLAEGNTGELFF 15 TRBJ2-2 TRBV7-8
CASSQTGLVAYEQYF 15 TRBJ2-7 TRBV28
CASSPHGTGIYEQYF 15 TRBJ2-7 TRBV9